The rows below give T cell receptor beta chains drawn from one sample of a study of molecular identifiers for immune sequencing clone quantification. MiXCR was run by TCRdb on the PCR reads, yielding one entry per CDR3 protein. The profile covers around 460,000 distinct CDR3 sequences, with around a fifth appearing a single time and about 0.78% taken by the ten largest. The specimen was naive CD8+ T cells from blood, with Jurkat cell RNA spiked in. The receptors here all came from a human donor in good health. Some libraries in this study had Jurkat cell RNA spiked in. The CDR3 runs from the conserved cysteine through the conserved F or W. D genes are given only for firm matches. Only some rows state a clone size, as once, few, many or a class for expanded clones.

v_call	d_call	clone_size	j_call	cdr3_nt	cdr3_aa
TRBV19	TRBD1	-	TRBJ2-7	TGTGCCAGTAGTGCGACGACAGGGGCCTTCTACGAGCAGTACTTC	CASSATTGAFYEQYF
TRBV28	-	many	TRBJ1-4	TGTGCCAGCAGTTCCCTCCAAAGACTTAATGAAAAACTGTTTTTT	CASSSLQRLNEKLFF
TRBV28	-	many	TRBJ1-6	TGTGCCAGCAAAACCAGGGGATCCTATAATTCACCCCTCCACTTT	CASKTRGSYNSPLHF
TRBV4-1	-	-	TRBJ1-1	TGCGCCAGCAGCCACCCCAGCGGGGGCCCTGAAGCTTTCTTT	CASSHPSGGPEAFF
TRBV6-5	TRBD1	-	TRBJ2-1	TGTGCCAGCAGTTACATACAGGGGAGTGAGCAGTTCTTC	CASSYIQGSEQFF
TRBV27	TRBD1	few	TRBJ1-2	TGTGCCAGCAGTTTATCCAGGGGGGTCTATGGCTACACCTTC	CASSLSRGVYGYTF
TRBV12-2	-	-	TRBJ1-5	TGTGCAAGTCCCCCCACGAGGAAGACTAGCAATCAGCCCCAGCATTTT	CASPPTRKTSNQPQHF
TRBV9	-	many	TRBJ2-7	TGTGCCAGCAGCGTAGACAGTGGTGCCTACGAGCAGTACTTC	CASSVDSGAYEQYF
TRBV7-9	TRBD2	-	TRBJ2-1	TGTGCCAGCAGCGCCCCGACTAGCGGGATTTACAATGAGCAGTTCTTC	CASSAPTSGIYNEQFF
TRBV24-1	-	-	TRBJ2-3	TGTGCCACCGGTGACTTGGACAGCACAGATACGCAGTATTTT	CATGDLDSTDTQYF
TRBV4-3	TRBD1	few	TRBJ1-4	TGCGCCAGCAGCCCTGACAGGGACACTAATGAAAAACTGTTTTTT	CASSPDRDTNEKLFF
TRBV7-9	-	few	TRBJ2-3	TGTGCCAGCAGCCTTTGGACAGACACTAGCACAGATACGCAGTATTTT	CASSLWTDTSTDTQYF
TRBV6-5	TRBD1	many	TRBJ1-5	TGTGCCAGCAGTCTCGGGACAGGGGTTCAGCCCCAGCATTTT	CASSLGTGVQPQHF
TRBV27	-	few	TRBJ2-7	TGTGCCAGCAGTTCCGACGGCTACGAGCAGTGCTTC	CASSSDGYEQCF
TRBV7-2	-	-	TRBJ1-5	TGTGCCGGCAGTCAGCAGGAACGGTATAGCAATCAGCCCCAGCATTTT	CAGSQQERYSNQPQHF
TRBV7-9	-	few	TRBJ1-2	TGTGCCAGCAGTGACTTGGCAGGGAACTTTTATGGCTACACCTTC	CASSDLAGNFYGYTF
TRBV10-3	-	-	TRBJ2-3	TGTGCCATCAGTCCCCTTAGCAGGTCGCAGTATTTT	CAISPLSRSQYF
TRBV5-3	-	-	TRBJ1-1	TGTGCCAGCAGCTTGGTGTCATCCACTGAAGCTTTCTTT	CASSLVSSTEAFF
TRBV2	TRBD1	few	TRBJ1-4	TGTGCCAGCGGACAGGGTAATGAAAAACTGTTTTTT	CASGQGNEKLFF
TRBV5-5	-	many	TRBJ1-1	TGTGCCAGCAGCTGGGGAGCAATGAACACTGAAGCTTTCTTT	CASSWGAMNTEAFF
TRBV9	-	-	TRBJ1-4	TGTGCCAGCAGCGTCGAGACAGGAACTAATGAAAAACTGTTTTTT	CASSVETGTNEKLFF
TRBV6-5	-	-	TRBJ2-7	TGTGCCAGCAGTTATTGGGGGACGGATTACGAGCAGTACTTC	CASSYWGTDYEQYF
TRBV14	-	-	TRBJ2-2	TGTGCCAGCAGTCGACCACGCACCGGGGAGCTGTTTTTT	CASSRPRTGELFF
TRBV25-1	-	-	TRBJ1-5	TGTGCCAGCAGTGAATCCGCGTCAGCGAATCAGCCCCAGCATTTT	CASSESASANQPQHF
TRBV20-1	TRBD1	-	TRBJ2-7	TGCAGTGTTCTACAGGGGGAGGCTCTCTACGAGCAGTACTTC	CSVLQGEALYEQYF
TRBV5-6	-	-	TRBJ1-6	TGTGCCAGCAGCGCCGGGACAATGAATTCACCCCTCCACTTT	CASSAGTMNSPLHF
TRBV6-1	-	-	TRBJ2-2	TGTGCCAGCAGTGAAAGGGCCGGGGAGCTGGTTTTT	CASSERAGELVF
TRBV20-1	TRBD2	many	TRBJ2-7	TGCAGTGCCAGGAGGACTAGCAGCTACGAGCAGTACTTC	CSARRTSSYEQYF
TRBV29-1	-	few	TRBJ2-7	TGCAGCGTTGATGCAGGGGATACCTACGAGCAGTACTTC	CSVDAGDTYEQYF
TRBV7-9	TRBD1	many	TRBJ2-7	TGTGCCAGCGGGCCGGCGGACAGGGAAATCAACGAGCAGTACTTC	CASGPADREINEQYF
TRBV23-1	TRBD1	-	TRBJ1-2	TGCGCCAGCAGTCAATCGGCAGGGGGCCGGCTTGGCTATGGCTACACCTTC	CASSQSAGGRLGYGYTF
TRBV11-2	TRBD2	many	TRBJ2-1	TGTGCCAGCAGCTTACCGGGACTAGCGTATGAGCAGTTCTTC	CASSLPGLAYEQFF
TRBV20-1	-	-	TRBJ2-7	TGCAGTGCTAGAGATGGGGGGGGCGTCTACGAGCAGTACTTC	CSARDGGGVYEQYF
TRBV29-1	-	few	TRBJ2-1	TGCAGCGCCTCGGCGGACCTCTACAATGAGCAGTTCTTC	CSASADLYNEQFF
TRBV3-1	-	-	TRBJ2-3	TGTGCCAGCAGCCAAGACGCCTGGAGTTGGAGAGGAGCTGATGCGCAGTATTTT	CASSQDAWSWRGADAQYF
TRBV7-9	-	-	TRBJ2-1	TGTGCCAGCACGGGACTTCCGACCTACGATGAGCAGTTCTTC	CASTGLPTYDEQFF
TRBV7-6	-	many	TRBJ2-2	TGTGCCAGCAGCTTTACAGGGACCGGGGAGCTGTTTTTT	CASSFTGTGELFF
TRBV27	-	-	TRBJ1-5	TGTGCCAGCAGTTCATCGGGGTTCAATCAGCCCCAGCATTTT	CASSSSGFNQPQHF
TRBV6-5	-	many	TRBJ1-1	TGTGCCAGCAGTTACTACCCCCTGGCGAACACTGAAGCTTTCTTT	CASSYYPLANTEAFF
TRBV6-6	TRBD1	-	TRBJ2-2	TGTGCCAGCAGGTACGGGACAGTGCGTGACACCGGGGAGCTGTTTTTT	CASRYGTVRDTGELFF
TRBV28	TRBD2	many	TRBJ2-5	TGTGCCAGCAGTTTTTTTGTGCAGACGGAGCGGGGAGAGACCCAGTACTTC	CASSFFVQTERGETQYF
TRBV20-1	-	-	TRBJ2-6	TGCAGTGCTAGAACAGGTCAGGCCTCTGGGGCCAACGTCCTGACTTTC	CSARTGQASGANVLTF
TRBV6-2/TRBV6-3	-	-	TRBJ1-1	TGTGCCAGCAGTTACTTGGACAAACTCCTGACTCTGAACACTGAAGCTTTCTTT	CASSYLDKLLTLNTEAFF
TRBV20-1	TRBD2	many	TRBJ2-3	TGCAGTGCGGTAGGAGGACTAGCGGGAGATACAGATACGCAGTATTTT	CSAVGGLAGDTDTQYF
TRBV9	-	-	TRBJ2-2	TGTGCCAGCAGCCCCAGGCCCGGGGAGCTGTTTTTT	CASSPRPGELFF
TRBV12-3/TRBV12-4	-	-	TRBJ1-5	TGTGCCAGCAGTTTAGGGCCAAGGAACCAGCCCCAGCATTTT	CASSLGPRNQPQHF
TRBV19	-	-	TRBJ1-5	TGTGCCAGTAGTCAGAAGACGGGTCTGTGGCCCCAGCGTTTT	CASSQKTGLWPQRF
TRBV7-9	-	many	TRBJ2-5	TGTGCCAGCAGCTCCCCAGGTGTTCAAGAGACCCAGTACTTC	CASSSPGVQETQYF
TRBV6-7	-	few	TRBJ1-3	TGTGCCAGGCAACGGGGTACGGCCCGCTCTGGAAACACCATATATTTT	CARQRGTARSGNTIYF
TRBV2	TRBD1	-	TRBJ1-1	TGTGCCAGCAGTGCTGACAGGGGTATCGGGACTGAAGCTTTCTTT	CASSADRGIGTEAFF
TRBV7-6	TRBD2	many	TRBJ2-7	TGTGCCAGCACAAGAGGGGGGACTAGCTACGAGCAGTACTTC	CASTRGGTSYEQYF
TRBV4-1	-	-	TRBJ2-7	TGCGCCAGCAGCCAGGCTTCCTTCGAGTCGACCTACGAGCAGTACTTC	CASSQASFESTYEQYF
TRBV9	-	many	TRBJ2-1	TGTGCCAGCAGCGTAGCCGGTCTAGCGACCTACAATGAGCAGTTCTTC	CASSVAGLATYNEQFF
TRBV4-1	TRBD1	few	TRBJ2-7	TGCGCCAGCAGCCAAGTGGGACAGGGGGCGGGTGAGCAGTACTTC	CASSQVGQGAGEQYF
TRBV5-1	-	few	TRBJ2-7	TGCGCCAGGGGCTCGGGACGGCAAGACGAGCAGTACTTC	CARGSGRQDEQYF